The subject of this entry is one TCR beta chain. The antigen remains unidentified. This entry comes from a study of cytomegalovirus exposure and HLA in healthy donors. Notes on the study in general: For most TCR beta V segments, an earlier analysis put the productive rate at about 90% or about 30% of the time.

PCR primers comprised 60 Vbeta and 13 Jbeta primers. The assay was immunoSEQ multiplex PCR, and TCRdb's table has in-frame clones only and misses some. The repertoire holds some 150,000 clones, 78% seen once, with about 2.8% in the top ten. The receptor comes from a male donor in good health and CMV-seronegative. The sequenced material came from PBMCs.

The CDR3 here is CASSWGNRVTGELFF. The CDR3 DNA is TGTGCCAGCAGCTGGGGGAACAGGGTCACCGGGGAGCTGTTTTTT. This chain links TRBV5-6 with TRBJ2-2, with a possible D match to TRBD1 (6 bases). The CDR3 runs to 15 residues. Trimming left V 3 bases short and J 4 bases short, with 13 bases between. Germline V gives CDR1 SGHDT, CDR2 YYEEEE.